These T cell receptor beta chains were read from a single sample in a study of regulatory T cells in long-lasting Graves disease. TCRdb ran MiXCR on the multiplex PCR reads and lists one entry per CDR3 protein. The sample has 500,000 to 800,000 distinct CDR3 sequences, roughly 30% seen once. The material was peripheral blood mononuclear cells (PBMCs), obtained when the disease was refractory, from a patient treated with antithyroid drugs. Every receptor here comes from a female donor with Graves disease. Each CDR3 is given with its conserved first and last residue. Fields, in order: clone size, V gene, J gene, CDR3 protein. Not all rows give a size; the values are once, few, many and, for expanded clones, a class.

clone_size: NA; v_call: TRBV6-1; j_call: TRBJ1-6; cdr3_aa: CASSEGQGSYSPLHF
clone_size: few; v_call: TRBV12-3/TRBV12-4; j_call: TRBJ1-2; cdr3_aa: CASSLTSAGYGYTF
clone_size: many; v_call: TRBV12-3/TRBV12-4; j_call: TRBJ2-7; cdr3_aa: CASSLRGKVYEQYF
clone_size: many; v_call: TRBV12-3/TRBV12-4; j_call: TRBJ2-7; cdr3_aa: CASSLTGTSGDEQYF
clone_size: many; v_call: TRBV7-3; j_call: TRBJ1-1; cdr3_aa: CASSSQGGNTEAFF
clone_size: NA; v_call: TRBV29-1; j_call: TRBJ2-1; cdr3_aa: CSVEAVPNEQFF
clone_size: few; v_call: TRBV3-1; j_call: TRBJ2-7; cdr3_aa: CASSQGTYTYEQYF
clone_size: NA; v_call: TRBV30; j_call: TRBJ1-5; cdr3_aa: CAWSGGGQYSNQPQHF
clone_size: few; v_call: TRBV7-9; j_call: TRBJ1-1; cdr3_aa: CASSFMGTPEAFF
clone_size: NA; v_call: TRBV6-1; j_call: TRBJ1-1; cdr3_aa: CAGTGRGFAEAFF
clone_size: many; v_call: TRBV28; j_call: TRBJ1-2; cdr3_aa: CASSLLGFGYTF
clone_size: NA; v_call: TRBV20-1; j_call: TRBJ2-7; cdr3_aa: CSARALTRDRGYYEQYF
clone_size: NA; v_call: TRBV19; j_call: TRBJ1-3; cdr3_aa: CASPFPLRTESSGNTIYF
clone_size: once; v_call: TRBV12-3/TRBV12-4; j_call: TRBJ1-5; cdr3_aa: CAGSFGSNQPQHF
clone_size: many; v_call: TRBV12-3/TRBV12-4; j_call: TRBJ1-2; cdr3_aa: CASSRPRGPGYTF
clone_size: NA; v_call: TRBV19; j_call: TRBJ1-1; cdr3_aa: CASSIVRGRGTEAFF
clone_size: many; v_call: TRBV28; j_call: TRBJ1-2; cdr3_aa: CASSFHKGVEGYTF
clone_size: NA; v_call: TRBV20-1; j_call: TRBJ2-7; cdr3_aa: CSARAEGLAGGISLEQYF
clone_size: NA; v_call: TRBV29-1; j_call: TRBJ2-7; cdr3_aa: CSVEAPTSGSYEQYF
clone_size: many; v_call: TRBV28; j_call: TRBJ2-7; cdr3_aa: CASSLDTRSYEQYF
clone_size: NA; v_call: TRBV7-2; j_call: TRBJ2-7; cdr3_aa: CASSLSGSSLEQYF
clone_size: NA; v_call: TRBV6-1; j_call: TRBJ1-5; cdr3_aa: CASSDPFSRPQHF
clone_size: many; v_call: TRBV5-1; j_call: TRBJ2-3; cdr3_aa: CASSLADTQYF
clone_size: few; v_call: TRBV2; j_call: TRBJ2-3; cdr3_aa: CASSAGSLSYF
clone_size: NA; v_call: TRBV13; j_call: TRBJ1-2; cdr3_aa: CASSLHPPRQPAPTDGYTF
clone_size: once; v_call: TRBV6-2/TRBV6-3; j_call: TRBJ2-3; cdr3_aa: CAENEDIDTQYF
clone_size: few; v_call: TRBV6-1; j_call: TRBJ2-2; cdr3_aa: CASSERTGNPGELFF
clone_size: many; v_call: TRBV30; j_call: TRBJ2-5; cdr3_aa: CAWSHGETQYF
clone_size: few; v_call: TRBV20-1; j_call: TRBJ2-5; cdr3_aa: CSAAGDRRETQYF
clone_size: NA; v_call: TRBV18; j_call: TRBJ1-1; cdr3_aa: CASSPGVGGAEAFF
clone_size: few; v_call: TRBV11-2; j_call: TRBJ2-7; cdr3_aa: CASSQPGLHYEQYF
clone_size: few; v_call: TRBV3-1; j_call: TRBJ1-5; cdr3_aa: CASSQGRQFSNQPQHF
clone_size: many; v_call: TRBV20-1; j_call: TRBJ2-5; cdr3_aa: CSAGTSGGETQYF
clone_size: NA; v_call: TRBV3-1; j_call: TRBJ1-2; cdr3_aa: CASSQDRQGARGYTF
clone_size: NA; v_call: TRBV20-1; j_call: TRBJ2-3; cdr3_aa: CSASPMVAGGSDTQYF
clone_size: once; v_call: TRBV25-1; j_call: TRBJ1-2; cdr3_aa: CASGSNTGNYGYTF
clone_size: NA; v_call: TRBV3-1; j_call: TRBJ1-2; cdr3_aa: CASAHGIIWNHGYTF
clone_size: NA; v_call: TRBV6-1; j_call: TRBJ2-1; cdr3_aa: CASSIAGRRNEQFF
clone_size: few; v_call: TRBV20-1; j_call: TRBJ2-7; cdr3_aa: CSASGSRLGYEQYF
clone_size: NA; v_call: TRBV20-1; j_call: TRBJ1-2; cdr3_aa: CSARVLINYGYTF